This entry lists 22 T cell receptor beta chains sequenced from one sample in a study of shared clonotypes between healthy human individuals. Assay: immunoSEQ multiplex PCR; the TCRdb copy retains only in-frame clones and omits some. The sample has roughly 2.6 million clones, 85% to 95% seen once. Sequencing used naive CD4+ T cells sorted from blood. The subset: CD45RA+ positively selected. The receptors were sampled from a man between 18 and 29 years old in good health.

The chain uses TRBV6-5 and TRBJ1-6; D ambiguous. The CDR3 runs to 15 residues. Trimming pared 5 bases from V and 7 bases from J, leaving 15 bases between. The germline V gene has CDR1 MNHEY and CDR2 SVGAGI. The CDR3 sequence: CASSRSGITNSPLHF. CDR3 nucleotides: TGTGCCAGCAGTAGATCCGGGATTACCAATTCACCCCTCCACTTT.

The V call is TRBV6-1, the J call TRBJ2-5, with D hard to call. The assigned J gene may be wrong: the sequence end matches TRBJ2-7 better. CDR3 length equals 13 residues. CDR1 and CDR2 (germline): MNHNS, SASEGT. CDR3 nucleotide sequence: TGTGCCGGCTGGACCGTGGGGATCAACGAGCAGTACTTC. This translates into CAGWTVGINEQYF.

CDR3 loop: CARSDRPLQISANTGELFF. In nucleotides, the CDR3 is TGCGCCAGGTCGGACAGACCTTTACAAATCTCTGCGAACACCGGGGAGCTGTTTTTT. This sequence joins TRBV10-1 and TRBJ2-2; a possible D gene is TRBD1 (6 bases). From germline, CDR1 is WNHNN and CDR2 SYGVQD (reference sequence). V was trimmed by 9 bases and J by 0 bases, leaving 26 bases between them. The CDR3 has 19 amino acids.

Of note for this clone: Other DNA sequences in this specimen translate into the identical CDR3. V usage is TRBV18 and J usage is TRBJ2-5; 10 bases agree with TRBD2. The CDR3 spans 15 residues. The V gene's germline CDR1 is KGHSH and CDR2 LQKENI. V shed 3 bases, J shed 1 base, and the junction held 2 bases outside the gene matches. CDR3 loop: CASSPRTSGQETQYF. CDR3 coding DNA: TGTGCCAGCTCACCTCGGACTAGCGGCCAAGAGACCCAGTACTTC.

The chain couples TRBV5-1 to TRBJ1-6; no firm D call. Germline assignment: CDR1 SGHRS and CDR2 YFSETQ. V was pared by 0 bases and J by 9 bases, with 10 bases between. The CDR3 is 14 residues long. In nucleotides, the CDR3 is TGCGCCAGCAGCTTGGACGGGATGAGTTCACCCCTCCACTTT. It translates to CASSLDGMSSPLHF.

The rearrangement links TRBV30 to TRBJ2-7; the D gene is possibly TRBD1 (6 bases). The ends were cut back, 7 bases at V and 0 bases at J, with 16 bases in the middle. Per germline, CDR1 GTSNPN and CDR2 SVGIG (reference sequence). The CDR3 is 14 amino acids. The CDR3 region has the DNA TGTGCCTCCACACCCCGGGACAACTCCTACGAGCAGTACTTC. It is translated as CASTPRDNSYEQYF.

The CDR3 DNA reads TGTGCCATCAGTCAGGGCCCGTCGAACAATCAGCCCCAGCATTTT. It encodes CAISQGPSNNQPQHF. The J gene is TRBJ1-5, the V gene TRBV10-3; perhaps TRBD1 as D (5 bases). V lost 5 bases and J lost 3, with 14 bases in between. Germline lookup yields CDR1 ENHRY and CDR2 SYGVKD. This CDR3 region has 15 residues.

DNA of the CDR3: TGTGCCAGCAGCGTCCCCGGGGAGCCTAATGAAAAACTGTTTTTT. Its protein product is CASSVPGEPNEKLFF. This chain connects TRBV9 to TRBJ1-4; D gene unclear. The germline CDR1 and CDR2 sequences are SGDLS and YYNGEE. Trimming left V 2 bases short and J 3 bases short, with 11 bases between. The CDR3 is made up of 15 amino acids.

The chain links TRBV4-1 to TRBJ1-4, with TRBD1 as a possible D gene (5 bases). CDR1 is MGHRA, CDR2 YSYEKL, per germline. V was cut by 8 bases and J by 7 bases, with 23 bases left in between. There are 16 residues in the CDR3. The CDR3 DNA reads TGCGCCAGCCGGAGTATTATTACAGGAGACAGTGAAAAACTGTTTTTT. Protein sequence: CASRSIITGDSEKLFF.

V and J are TRBV19 and TRBJ2-7, with D perhaps matching TRBD2 (5 bases). Trimming stripped 4 bases from V and 1 base from J, with 17 bases between. The CDR3 has 16 amino acids. CDR1 is LNHDA, CDR2 SQIVND, per germline (reference sequence). This CDR3 reads CASSTAYGGGSYEQYF. DNA of the CDR3: TGTGCCAGTAGTACTGCCTACGGAGGCGGATCCTACGAGCAGTACTTC.

The V and J genes are TRBV29-1 and TRBJ1-1; a possible D gene is TRBD1 (5 bases). CDR1 SQVTM and CDR2 ANQGSEA come from the germline V gene. The V end was cut by 7 bases, the J end by 0 bases, with 12 bases between. CDR3 length: 13 residues. CDR3 sequence: CSGWTPVNTEAFF. For the CDR3, the DNA is TGCAGCGGGTGGACACCCGTGAACACTGAAGCTTTCTTT.

The rearrangement uses TRBV5-1 and TRBJ2-7; 7 bases match TRBD1. CDR1 is SGHRS, CDR2 YFSETQ, per germline. This CDR3 contains 14 residues. Unmatched junction bases numbered 6, after V lost 2 bases and J lost 4 bases. The CDR3 DNA reads TGCGCCAGCAGCTTCACAGGGGTTGTATACGAGCAGTACTTC. Translating it yields CASSFTGVVYEQYF.

With regard to this clone: A read error may produce the germline difference seen at one junction end. The rearrangement uses TRBV2 and TRBJ2-5, with 7 bases lining up with TRBD2. The CDR3 extends over 11 amino acids. Germline CDR1 is SNHLY and CDR2 is FYNNEI. CDR3 sequence: CTGGRGETQYF. CDR3 nucleotides: TGCACGGGAGGCCGGGGGGAGACCCAGTACTTC.

The chain links TRBV5-1 to TRBJ2-2; D is perhaps TRBD2 (6 bases). Germline CDR1 is SGHRS and CDR2 is YFSETQ. CDR3 size: 16 residues. The ends were cut back, 0 bases at V and 7 bases at J, with 16 bases in the middle. CDR3 residues: CASSLVSSPGGGELFF. The DNA for the CDR3 is TGCGCCAGCAGCTTGGTGTCGAGTCCCGGGGGCGGGGAGCTGTTTTTT.

The V call is TRBV10-2, the J call TRBJ1-1; 8 nucleotides agree with TRBD1. Germline assignment: CDR1 WSHSY and CDR2 SAAADI. The CDR3 is made up of 13 amino acids. V lost 5 bases to trimming and J lost 4 bases; unmatched junction nucleotides: 3. The CDR3 loop is CASSLQGGTEAFF. The CDR3 nucleotides read TGCGCCAGCAGTCTACAGGGGGGCACTGAAGCTTTCTTT.

J is TRBJ2-7 and V is TRBV11-2; D gene ambiguous. Germline loops: CDR1 SGHAT, CDR2 FQNNGV. The CDR3 sequence is 14 residues long. V was clipped by 5 bases and J by 2 bases, with 13 bases between them. The CDR3 DNA reads TGTGCCAGCAGCGAACGCTGGGCACCCTACGAGCAGTACTTC. Encoded protein: CASSERWAPYEQYF.

This clone was observed a single time. The genes are TRBV7-8 and TRBJ2-3; D is ambiguous. V was trimmed by 1 base and J by 2 bases, leaving 13 bases between them. Germline V gene data show CDR1 as SGHVS and CDR2 as FQNEAQ. There are 16 residues in the CDR3. CDR3 loop: CASSLGQTGPTDTQYF. CDR3 DNA: TGTGCCAGCAGCTTAGGGCAGACTGGGCCCACAGATACGCAGTATTTT.

The chain carries TRBV2 and TRBJ2-2, with D unresolved. Germline V CDR1 and CDR2: SNHLY, FYNNEI. The length of the CDR3 is 14 residues. The V end lost 6 bases, the J end lost 0 bases, and 8 bases lay between the germline ends. The CDR3 spells CASRATSNTGELFF. CDR3 bases: TGTGCCAGCAGGGCGACTTCGAACACCGGGGAGCTGTTTTTT.

The chain uses TRBV7-2 and TRBJ1-4; no firm D call. The CDR3 spans 18 residues. V was shortened by 4 bases and J by 0 bases, with 18 bases between the two germline ends. The germline gives CDR1 SGHTA, CDR2 FQGNSA. DNA of the CDR3: TGTGCCAGCAGCTCGACCGGGAGCTCCCTTGCAACTAATGAAAAACTGTTTTTT. Its translation: CASSSTGSSLATNEKLFF.

The chain uses TRBV7-6 and TRBJ1-4; the D gene is possibly TRBD1 (6 bases). The CDR3 length is 16 residues. V dropped 1 base and J dropped 2 bases, with 11 bases sitting between them. Germline lookup yields CDR1 SGHVS and CDR2 FNYEAQ. Here the CDR3 reads CASSLGSGETNEKLFF. In DNA, the CDR3 is TGTGCCAGCAGCTTAGGCTCAGGGGAGACTAATGAAAAACTGTTTTTT.

J is TRBJ2-7 and V is TRBV2; tentatively, D is TRBD1 (6 bases). Per germline, CDR1 SNHLY and CDR2 FYNNEI. V was trimmed by 6 bases and J by 7 bases, leaving 13 bases between them. This CDR3 comprises 12 residues. The CDR3 coding sequence is TGTGCCAGCAGAGGAGGACAGTTTGAGCAGTACTTC. This gives the protein CASRGGQFEQYF.

V and J are TRBV6-5 and TRBJ1-2; 8 bases are a match to TRBD1. CDR3 length: 15 residues. Germline CDR1 MNHEY, CDR2 SVGAGI. The V gene end was trimmed by 1 base and the J gene end by 6 bases; junction bases not matched to a gene: 7. In nucleotides, the CDR3 is TGTGCCAGCAGTTACTTGAGGACAGGGAAGGATGGCTACACCTTC. Its translation is CASSYLRTGKDGYTF.